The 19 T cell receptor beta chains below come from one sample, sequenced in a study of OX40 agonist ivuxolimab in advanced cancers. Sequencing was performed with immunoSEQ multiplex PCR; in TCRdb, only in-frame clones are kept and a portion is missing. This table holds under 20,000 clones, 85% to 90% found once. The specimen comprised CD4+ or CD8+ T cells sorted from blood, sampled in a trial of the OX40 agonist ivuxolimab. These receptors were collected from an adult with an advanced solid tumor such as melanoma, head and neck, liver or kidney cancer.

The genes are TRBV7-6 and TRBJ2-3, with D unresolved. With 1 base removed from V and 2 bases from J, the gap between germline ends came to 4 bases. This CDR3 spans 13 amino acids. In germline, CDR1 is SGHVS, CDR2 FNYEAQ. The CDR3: CASSLGDTDTQYF. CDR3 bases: TGTGCCAGCAGCTTAGGGGACACAGATACGCAGTATTTT.

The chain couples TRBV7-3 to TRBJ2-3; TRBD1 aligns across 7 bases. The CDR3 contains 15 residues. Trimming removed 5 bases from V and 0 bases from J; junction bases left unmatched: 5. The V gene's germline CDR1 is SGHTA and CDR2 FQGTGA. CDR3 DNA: TGTGCCAGCAGCCCGACAGGGATGAGCACAGATACGCAGTATTTT. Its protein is CASSPTGMSTDTQYF.

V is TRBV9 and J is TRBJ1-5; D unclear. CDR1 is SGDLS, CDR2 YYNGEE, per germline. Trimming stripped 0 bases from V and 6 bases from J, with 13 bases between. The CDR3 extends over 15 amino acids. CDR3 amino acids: CASSVGYTGGQPQHF. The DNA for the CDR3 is TGTGCCAGCAGCGTAGGGTACACGGGCGGTCAGCCCCAGCATTTT.

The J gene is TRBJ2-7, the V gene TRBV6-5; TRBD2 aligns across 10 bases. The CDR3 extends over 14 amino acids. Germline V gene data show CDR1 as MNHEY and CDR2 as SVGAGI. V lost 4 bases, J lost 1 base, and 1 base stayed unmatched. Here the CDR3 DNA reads TGTGCCAGCAGTTTGACTAGCGGGTCCTACGAGCAGTACTTC. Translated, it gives CASSLTSGSYEQYF.

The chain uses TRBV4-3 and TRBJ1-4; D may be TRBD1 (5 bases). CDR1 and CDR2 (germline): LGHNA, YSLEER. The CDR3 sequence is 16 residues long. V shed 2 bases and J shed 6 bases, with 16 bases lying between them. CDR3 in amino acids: CASSQRTGPWDEKLFF. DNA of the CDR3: TGCGCCAGCAGCCAACGGACGGGGCCCTGGGATGAAAAACTGTTTTTT.

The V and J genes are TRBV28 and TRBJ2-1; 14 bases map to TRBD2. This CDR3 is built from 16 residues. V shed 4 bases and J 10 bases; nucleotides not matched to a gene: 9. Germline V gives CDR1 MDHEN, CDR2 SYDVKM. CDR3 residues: CASSSLTSGRAGEQFF. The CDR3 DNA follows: TGTGCCAGCAGTTCCCTGACTAGCGGGAGGGCTGGCGAGCAGTTCTTC.

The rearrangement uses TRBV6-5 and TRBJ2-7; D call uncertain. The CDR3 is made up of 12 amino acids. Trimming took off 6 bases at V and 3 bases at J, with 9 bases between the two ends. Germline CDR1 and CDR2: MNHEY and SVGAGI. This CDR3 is CASSPDGYEQYF. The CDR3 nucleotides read TGTGCCAGCAGCCCTGACGGCTACGAGCAGTACTTC.

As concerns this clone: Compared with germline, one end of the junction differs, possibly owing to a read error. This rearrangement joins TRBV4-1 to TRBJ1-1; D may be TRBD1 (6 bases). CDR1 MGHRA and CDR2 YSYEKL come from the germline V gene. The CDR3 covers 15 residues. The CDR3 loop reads CASSPQINRVFSVIF. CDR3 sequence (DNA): TGCGCCAGCAGCCCTCAAATCAACAGGGTGTTTAGCGTTATCTTT.

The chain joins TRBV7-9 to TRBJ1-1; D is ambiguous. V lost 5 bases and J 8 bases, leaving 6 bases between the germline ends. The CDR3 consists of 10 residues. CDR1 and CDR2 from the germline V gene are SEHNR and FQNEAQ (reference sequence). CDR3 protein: CASSLTEAFF. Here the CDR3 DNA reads TGTGCCAGCAGCCTAACAGAAGCTTTCTTT.

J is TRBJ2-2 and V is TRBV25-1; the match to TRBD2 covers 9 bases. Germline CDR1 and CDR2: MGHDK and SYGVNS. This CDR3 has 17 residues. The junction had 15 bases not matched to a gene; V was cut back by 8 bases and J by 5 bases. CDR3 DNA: TGTGCCAGCTGTGGGAGGGGTAGCGGGAGTTGGACCGGGGAGCTGTTTTTT. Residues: CASCGRGSGSWTGELFF.

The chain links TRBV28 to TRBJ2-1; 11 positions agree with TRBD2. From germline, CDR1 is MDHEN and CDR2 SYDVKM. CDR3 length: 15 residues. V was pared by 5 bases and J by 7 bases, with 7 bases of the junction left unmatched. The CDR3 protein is CASSPSSGRLNEQFF. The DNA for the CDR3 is TGTGCCAGCAGTCCGTCTAGCGGGAGGTTGAATGAGCAGTTCTTC.

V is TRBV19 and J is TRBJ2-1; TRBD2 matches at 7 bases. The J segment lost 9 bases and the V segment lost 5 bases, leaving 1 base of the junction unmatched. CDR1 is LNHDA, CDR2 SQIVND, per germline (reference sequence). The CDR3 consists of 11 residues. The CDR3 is CASSLAGEQFF. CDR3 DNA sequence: TGTGCCAGTAGTTTAGCGGGTGAGCAGTTCTTC.

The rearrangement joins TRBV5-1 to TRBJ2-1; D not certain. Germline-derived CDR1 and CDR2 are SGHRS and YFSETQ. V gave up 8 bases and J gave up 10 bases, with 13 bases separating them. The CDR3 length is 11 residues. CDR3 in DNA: TGCGCCAGTAAGGGCATCGGAGAGCAGTTCTTC. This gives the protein CASKGIGEQFF.

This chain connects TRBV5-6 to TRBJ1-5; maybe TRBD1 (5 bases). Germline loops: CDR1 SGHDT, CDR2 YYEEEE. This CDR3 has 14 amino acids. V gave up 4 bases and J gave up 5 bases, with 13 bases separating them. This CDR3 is CASSQGVVDQPQHF. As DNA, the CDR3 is TGTGCCAGCAGCCAAGGGGTGGTCGATCAGCCCCAGCATTTT.

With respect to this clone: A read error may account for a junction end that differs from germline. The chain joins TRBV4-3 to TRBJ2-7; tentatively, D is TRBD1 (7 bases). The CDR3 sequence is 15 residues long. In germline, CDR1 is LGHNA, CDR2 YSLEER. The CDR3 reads CASSQEGRGASEKYF. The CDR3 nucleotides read TGCGCCAGCAGCCAAGAGGGCAGGGGGGCATCCGAGAAGTACTTC.

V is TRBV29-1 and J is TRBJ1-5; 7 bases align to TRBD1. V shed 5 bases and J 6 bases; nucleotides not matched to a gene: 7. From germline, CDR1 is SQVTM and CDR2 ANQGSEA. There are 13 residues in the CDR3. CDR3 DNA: TGCAGCGTTAGAGGGGGCCGAGGTCAGCCCCAGCATTTT. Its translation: CSVRGGRGQPQHF.

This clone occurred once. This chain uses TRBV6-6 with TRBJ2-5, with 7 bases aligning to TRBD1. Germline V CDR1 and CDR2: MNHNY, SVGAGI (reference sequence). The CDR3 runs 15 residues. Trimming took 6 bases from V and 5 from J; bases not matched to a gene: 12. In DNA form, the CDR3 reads TGTGCCAGCAGCTCCACGCGCAAGACAGGGGAGACCCAGTACTTC. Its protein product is CASSSTRKTGETQYF.

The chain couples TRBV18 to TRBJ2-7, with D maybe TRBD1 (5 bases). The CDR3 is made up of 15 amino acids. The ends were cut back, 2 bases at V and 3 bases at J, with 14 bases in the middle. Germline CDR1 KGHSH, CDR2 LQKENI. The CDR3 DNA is TGTGCCAGCTCACCAGAAGGGGCGATCCTCTACGAGCAGTACTTC. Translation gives CASSPEGAILYEQYF. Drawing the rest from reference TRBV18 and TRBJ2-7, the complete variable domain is NAGVMQNPRHLVRRRGQEARLRCSPMKGHSHVYWYRQLPEEGLKFMVYLQKENIIDESGMPKERFSAEFPKEGPSILRIQQVVRGDSAAYFCASSPEGAILYEQYFGPGTRLTVT.

The CDR3 DNA follows: TGTGCCAGCAGCCCGCGACAGGGGGTATACACTGAAGCTTTCTTT. Protein sequence: CASSPRQGVYTEAFF. The chain uses TRBV5-6 and TRBJ1-1; 9 nucleotides align to TRBD1. CDR3 length: 15 residues. Germline lookup yields CDR1 SGHDT and CDR2 YYEEEE. J lost 3 bases, V lost 4 bases, and 7 bases had no gene match.